A single sample is the source of the 5 T cell receptor beta chains below, sequenced in a study of technical replicates of blood from four donors. Assay: immunoSEQ multiplex PCR; the TCRdb copy retains only in-frame clones and omits some. The sample holds about 83,000 clones, 90% to 98% seen once. The sample consisted of T cells isolated from PBMCs. These receptors came from a human donor in good health.

On this clone: One end of the junction varies from germline; a read error may be responsible. DNA of the CDR3: TGTGCCATCAGTGAGCGAACACCTGGGGGGACTGGAGCTTTCTTT. This gives the protein CAISERTPGGTGAFF. The rearrangement uses TRBV10-3 and TRBJ1-1; possibly TRBD1 for D (5 bases). This CDR3 is built from 15 residues. The germline V gene encodes CDR1 ENHRY and CDR2 SYGVKD.

The J gene is TRBJ1-2, the V gene TRBV27, with TRBD1 as a possible D gene (6 bases). The CDR3 is made up of 13 amino acids. Germline-derived CDR1 and CDR2 are MNHEY and SMNVEV (reference sequence). The V gene lost 4 bases and the J gene lost 6 bases, with 12 bases spanning the gap. CDR3 coding DNA: TGTGCCAGCAGTTGGGCCCCAGGGGATGGCTACACCTTC. Its protein product is CASSWAPGDGYTF.

In nucleotides, the CDR3 is TGCGCCAGCAGCCAGCGGGAGGCCCCATACAATGAGCAGTTCTTC. This sequence encodes CASSQREAPYNEQFF. The chain employs TRBV4-1 and TRBJ2-1; 8 nucleotides match TRBD2. Germline trimming cut 3 bases from V and 4 bases from J; bases unmatched to any gene: 5. There are 15 residues in the CDR3. CDR1 and CDR2 from the germline V gene are MGHRA and YSYEKL.

The V gene is TRBV28, the J gene TRBJ2-1; the D gene is possibly TRBD2 (5 bases). V dropped 2 bases and J dropped 1 base, with 9 bases sitting between them. CDR3 size: 15 residues. The germline V gene encodes CDR1 MDHEN and CDR2 SYDVKM. CDR3 nucleotides: TGTGCCAGCAGTTTAATCGGCGGGTCCTACAATGAGCAGTTCTTC. Encoded protein: CASSLIGGSYNEQFF.

The chain couples TRBV28 to TRBJ1-1, with D possibly TRBD1 on 5 matching bases. V was pared by 5 bases and J by 4 bases, with 8 bases between. The CDR3 consists of 12 residues. Germline CDR1 MDHEN, CDR2 SYDVKM. The CDR3 DNA reads as TGTGCCAGCAGTGAACAGGTCACTGAAGCTTTCTTT. As protein: CASSEQVTEAFF. The full variable domain, completed using reference TRBV28 and TRBJ1-1, is DVKVTQSSRYLVKRTGEKVFLECVQDMDHENMFWYRQDPGLGLRLIYFSYDVKMKEKGDIPEGYSVSREKKERFSLILESASTNQTSMYLCASSEQVTEAFFGQGTRLTVV.